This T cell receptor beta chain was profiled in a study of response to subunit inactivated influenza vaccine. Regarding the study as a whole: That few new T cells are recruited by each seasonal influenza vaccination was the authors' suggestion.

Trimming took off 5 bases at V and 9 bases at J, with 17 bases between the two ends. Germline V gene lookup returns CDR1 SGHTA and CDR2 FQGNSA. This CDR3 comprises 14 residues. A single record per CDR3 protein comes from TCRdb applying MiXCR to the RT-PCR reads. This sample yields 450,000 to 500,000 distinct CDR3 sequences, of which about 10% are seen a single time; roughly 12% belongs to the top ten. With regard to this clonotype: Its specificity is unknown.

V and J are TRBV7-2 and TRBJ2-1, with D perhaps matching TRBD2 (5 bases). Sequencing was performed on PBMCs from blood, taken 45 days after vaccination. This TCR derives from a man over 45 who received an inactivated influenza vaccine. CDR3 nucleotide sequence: TGTGCCAGCAGCCAGACACGGAGGCCCAGTGAGCAGTTCTTC. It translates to CASSQTRRPSEQFF.